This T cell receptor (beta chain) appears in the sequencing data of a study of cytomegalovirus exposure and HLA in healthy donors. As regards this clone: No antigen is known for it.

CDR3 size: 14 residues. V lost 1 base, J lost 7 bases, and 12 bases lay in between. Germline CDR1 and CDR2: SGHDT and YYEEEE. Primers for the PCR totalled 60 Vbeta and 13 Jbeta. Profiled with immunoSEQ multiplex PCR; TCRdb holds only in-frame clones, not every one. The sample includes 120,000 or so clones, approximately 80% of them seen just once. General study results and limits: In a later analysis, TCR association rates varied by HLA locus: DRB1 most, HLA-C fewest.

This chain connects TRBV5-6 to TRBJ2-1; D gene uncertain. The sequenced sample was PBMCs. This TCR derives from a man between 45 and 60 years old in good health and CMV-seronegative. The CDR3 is CASSLWSGRNEQFF. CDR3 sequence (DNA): TGTGCCAGCAGCTTGTGGTCCGGCAGGAATGAGCAGTTCTTC.